The text below deals with one T cell receptor (beta chain). The antigen is not known. The data derive from a study of cytomegalovirus exposure and HLA in healthy donors. TCRdb keeps only in-frame clones here, not all; method: immunoSEQ multiplex PCR. The data hold about 64,000 clones, with about 91% observed a single time. Germline V gives CDR1 SQVTM, CDR2 ANQGSEA. This CDR3 comprises 13 residues. The germline V and J ends were trimmed by 2 bases and 2 bases, with 10 bases remaining between them. Whole-study results and caveats: Most TCRs appeared rarely, but some public TCRs recurred in many donors. The authors enumerated some 160 TCR beta chains as linked to cytomegalovirus.

The clonotype comes from a woman between 18 and 30 years old in good health and CMV-seronegative. The chain joins TRBV29-1 to TRBJ2-7; D is possibly TRBD1 (5 bases). The sequenced sample consisted of PBMCs. CDR3 in amino acids: CSVEIQGTYEQYF. Written as DNA, the CDR3 is TGCAGCGTTGAAATTCAGGGAACCTACGAGCAGTACTTC.